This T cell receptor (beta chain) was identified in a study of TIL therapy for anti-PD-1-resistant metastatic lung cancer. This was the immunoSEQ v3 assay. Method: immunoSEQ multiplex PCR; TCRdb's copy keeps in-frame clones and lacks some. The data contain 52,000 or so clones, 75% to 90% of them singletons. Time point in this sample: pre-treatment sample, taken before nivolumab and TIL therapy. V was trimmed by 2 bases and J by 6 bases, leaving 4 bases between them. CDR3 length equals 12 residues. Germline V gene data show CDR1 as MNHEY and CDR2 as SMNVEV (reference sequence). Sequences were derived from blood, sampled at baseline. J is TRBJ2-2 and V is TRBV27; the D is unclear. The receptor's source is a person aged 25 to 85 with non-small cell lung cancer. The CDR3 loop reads CASSLKSGELFF. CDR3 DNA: TGTGCCAGCAGTTTAAAGTCCGGGGAGCTGTTTTTT.